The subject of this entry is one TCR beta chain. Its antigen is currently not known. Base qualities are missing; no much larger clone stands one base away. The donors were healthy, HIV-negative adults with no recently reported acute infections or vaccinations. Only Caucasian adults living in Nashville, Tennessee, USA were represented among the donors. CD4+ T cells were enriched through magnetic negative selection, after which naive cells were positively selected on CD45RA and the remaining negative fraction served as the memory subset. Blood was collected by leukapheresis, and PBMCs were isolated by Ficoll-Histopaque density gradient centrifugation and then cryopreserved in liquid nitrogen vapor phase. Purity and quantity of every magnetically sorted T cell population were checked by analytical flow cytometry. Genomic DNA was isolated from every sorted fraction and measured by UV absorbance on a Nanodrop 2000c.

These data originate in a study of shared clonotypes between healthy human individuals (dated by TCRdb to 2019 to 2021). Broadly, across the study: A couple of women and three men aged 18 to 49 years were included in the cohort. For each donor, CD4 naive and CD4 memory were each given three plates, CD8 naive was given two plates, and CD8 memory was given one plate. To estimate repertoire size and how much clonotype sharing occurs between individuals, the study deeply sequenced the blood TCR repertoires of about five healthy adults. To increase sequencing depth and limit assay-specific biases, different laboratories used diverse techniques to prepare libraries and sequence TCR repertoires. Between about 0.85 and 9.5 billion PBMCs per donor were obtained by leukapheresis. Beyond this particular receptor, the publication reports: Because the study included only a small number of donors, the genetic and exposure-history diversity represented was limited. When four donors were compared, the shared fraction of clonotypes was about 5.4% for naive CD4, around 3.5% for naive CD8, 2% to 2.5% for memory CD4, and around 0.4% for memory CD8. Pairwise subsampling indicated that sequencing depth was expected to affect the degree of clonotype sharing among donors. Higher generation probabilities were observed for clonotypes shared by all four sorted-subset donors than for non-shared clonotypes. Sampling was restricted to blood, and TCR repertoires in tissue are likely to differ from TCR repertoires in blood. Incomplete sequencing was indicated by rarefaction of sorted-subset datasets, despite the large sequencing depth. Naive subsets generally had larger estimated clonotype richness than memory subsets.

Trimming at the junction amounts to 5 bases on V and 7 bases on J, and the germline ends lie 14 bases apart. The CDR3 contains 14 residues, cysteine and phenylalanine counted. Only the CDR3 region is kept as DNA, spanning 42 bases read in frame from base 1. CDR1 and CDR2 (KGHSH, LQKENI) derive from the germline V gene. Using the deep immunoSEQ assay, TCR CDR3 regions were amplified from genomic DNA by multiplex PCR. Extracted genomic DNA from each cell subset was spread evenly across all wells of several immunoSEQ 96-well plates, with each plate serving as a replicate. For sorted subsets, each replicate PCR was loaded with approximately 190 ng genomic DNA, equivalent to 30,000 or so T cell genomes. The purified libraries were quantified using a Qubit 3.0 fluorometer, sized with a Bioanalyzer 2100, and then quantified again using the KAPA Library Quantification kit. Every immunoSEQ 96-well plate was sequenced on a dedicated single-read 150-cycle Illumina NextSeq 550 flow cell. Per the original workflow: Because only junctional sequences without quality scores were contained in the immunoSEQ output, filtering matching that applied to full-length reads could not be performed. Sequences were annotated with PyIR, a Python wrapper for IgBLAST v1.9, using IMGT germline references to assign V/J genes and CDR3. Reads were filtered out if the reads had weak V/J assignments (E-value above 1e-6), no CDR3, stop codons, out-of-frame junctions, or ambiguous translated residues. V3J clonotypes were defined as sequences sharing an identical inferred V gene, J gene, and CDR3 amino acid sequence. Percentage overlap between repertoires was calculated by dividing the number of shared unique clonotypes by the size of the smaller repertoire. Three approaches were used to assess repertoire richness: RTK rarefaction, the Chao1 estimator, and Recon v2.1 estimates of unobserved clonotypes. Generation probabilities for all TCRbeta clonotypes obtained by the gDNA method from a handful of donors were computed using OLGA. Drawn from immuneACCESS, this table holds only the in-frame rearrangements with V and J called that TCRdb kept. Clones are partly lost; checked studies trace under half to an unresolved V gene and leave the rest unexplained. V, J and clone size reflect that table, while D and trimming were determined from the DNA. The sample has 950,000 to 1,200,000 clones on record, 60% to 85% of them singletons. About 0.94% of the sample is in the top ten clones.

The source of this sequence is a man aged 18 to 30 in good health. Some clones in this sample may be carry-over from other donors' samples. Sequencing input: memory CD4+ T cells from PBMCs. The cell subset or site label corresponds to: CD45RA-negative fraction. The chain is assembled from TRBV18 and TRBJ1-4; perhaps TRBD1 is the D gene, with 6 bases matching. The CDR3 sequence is CASSITGASEKLFF. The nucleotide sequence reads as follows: TGTGCCAGCTCAATTACGGGGGCCAGTGAAAAACTGTTTTTT. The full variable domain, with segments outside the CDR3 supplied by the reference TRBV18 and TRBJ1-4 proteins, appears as NAGVMQNPRHLVRRRGQEARLRCSPMKGHSHVYWYRQLPEEGLKFMVYLQKENIIDESGMPKERFSAEFPKEGPSILRIQQVVRGDSAAYFCASSITGASEKLFFGSGTQLSVL.